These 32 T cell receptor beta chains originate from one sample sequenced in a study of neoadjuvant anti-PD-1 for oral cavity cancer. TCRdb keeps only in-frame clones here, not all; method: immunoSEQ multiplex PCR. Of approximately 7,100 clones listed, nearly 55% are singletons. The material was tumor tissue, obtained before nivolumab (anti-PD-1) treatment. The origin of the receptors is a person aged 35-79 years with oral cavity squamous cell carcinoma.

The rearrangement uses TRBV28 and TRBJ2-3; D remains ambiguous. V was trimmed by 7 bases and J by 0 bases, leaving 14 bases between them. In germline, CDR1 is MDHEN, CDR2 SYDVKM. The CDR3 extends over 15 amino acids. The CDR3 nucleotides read TGTGCCAGCATAAAGTATTCTTCTAGCACAGATACGCAGTATTTT. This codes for CASIKYSSSTDTQYF.

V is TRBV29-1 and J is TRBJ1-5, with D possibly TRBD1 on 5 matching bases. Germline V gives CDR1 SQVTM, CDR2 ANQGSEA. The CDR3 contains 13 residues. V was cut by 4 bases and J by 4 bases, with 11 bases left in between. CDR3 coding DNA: TGCAGCGTTGGCGGGGGGATGAATCAGCCCCAGCATTTT. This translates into CSVGGGMNQPQHF.

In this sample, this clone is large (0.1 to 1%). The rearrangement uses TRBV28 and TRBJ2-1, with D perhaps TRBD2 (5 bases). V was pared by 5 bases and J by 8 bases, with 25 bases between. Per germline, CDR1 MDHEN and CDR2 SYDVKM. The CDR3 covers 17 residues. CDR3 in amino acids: CASSPHPTPLAVDEQFF. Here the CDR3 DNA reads TGTGCCAGCAGTCCTCACCCCACACCCCTAGCAGTGGATGAGCAGTTCTTC.

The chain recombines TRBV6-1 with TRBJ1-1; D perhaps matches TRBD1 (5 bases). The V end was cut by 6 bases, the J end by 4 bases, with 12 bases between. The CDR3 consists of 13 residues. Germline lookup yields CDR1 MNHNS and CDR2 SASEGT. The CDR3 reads CASRDTLSTEAFF. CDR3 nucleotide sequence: TGTGCCAGCAGGGACACCCTGAGCACTGAAGCTTTCTTT.

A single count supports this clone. The CDR3 DNA reads as TGTGCCAGCAGTTACGAGGGATGGAACACTGAAGCTTTCTTT. Its protein is CASSYEGWNTEAFF. The chain is built from TRBV6-5 and TRBJ1-1; D remains ambiguous. Germline V gives CDR1 MNHEY, CDR2 SVGAGI. V gave up 2 bases and J gave up 1 base, with 8 bases separating them. This CDR3 region has 14 residues.

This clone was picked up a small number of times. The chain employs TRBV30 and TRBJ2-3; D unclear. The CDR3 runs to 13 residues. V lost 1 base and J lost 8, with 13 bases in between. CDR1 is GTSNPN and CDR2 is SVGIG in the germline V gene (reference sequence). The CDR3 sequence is CAWSASSLGTQYF. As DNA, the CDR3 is TGTGCCTGGAGTGCTTCAAGCCTCGGTACGCAGTATTTT. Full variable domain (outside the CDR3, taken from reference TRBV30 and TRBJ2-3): SQTIHQWPATLVQPVGSPLSLECTVEGTSNPNLYWYRQAAGRGLQLLFYSVGIGQISSEVPQNLSASRPQDRQFILSSKKLLLSDSGFYLCAWSASSLGTQYFGPGTRLTVL.

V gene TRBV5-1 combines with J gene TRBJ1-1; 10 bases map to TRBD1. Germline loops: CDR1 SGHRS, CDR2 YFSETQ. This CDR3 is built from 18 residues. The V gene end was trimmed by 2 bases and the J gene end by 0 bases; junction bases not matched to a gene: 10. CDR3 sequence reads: CASSLVPGQGILNTEAFF. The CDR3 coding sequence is TGCGCCAGCAGCTTAGTACCGGGACAGGGGATATTGAACACTGAAGCTTTCTTT. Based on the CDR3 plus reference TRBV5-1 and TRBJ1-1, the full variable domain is KAGVTQTPRYLIKTRGQQVTLSCSPISGHRSVSWYQQTPGQGLQFLFEYFSETQRNKGNFPGRFSGRQFSNSRSEMNVSTLELGDSALYLCASSLVPGQGILNTEAFFGQGTRLTVV.

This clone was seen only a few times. Here the CDR3 reads CASSAGTLAYEQYF. In nucleotides, the CDR3 is TGTGCCAGCTCGGCCGGGACGCTCGCCTACGAGCAGTACTTC. The V and J genes are TRBV18 and TRBJ2-7; either TRBD1 or TRBD2 may supply D (5 bases each). Trimming pared 6 bases from V and 2 bases from J, leaving 14 bases between. The germline CDR1 and CDR2 sequences are KGHSH and LQKENI. This CDR3 spans 14 amino acids.

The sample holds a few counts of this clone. The CDR3 DNA sequence: TGTGCCTGGATGATAGGGTACAATGAGCAGTTCTTC. Protein sequence: CAWMIGYNEQFF. The rearrangement links TRBV30 to TRBJ2-1; D gene uncertain. Looked up from germline, CDR1 is GTSNPN and CDR2 is SVGIG (reference sequence). There are 12 residues in the CDR3. V lost 4 bases and J 4 bases, leaving 8 bases between the germline ends.

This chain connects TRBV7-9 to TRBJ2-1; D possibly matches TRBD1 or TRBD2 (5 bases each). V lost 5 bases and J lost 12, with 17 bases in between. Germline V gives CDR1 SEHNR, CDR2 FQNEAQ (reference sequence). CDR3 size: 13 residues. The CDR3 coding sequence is TGTGCCAGCAGCGCGACTCAGATTGGGGGGCAGTTCTTC. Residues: CASSATQIGGQFF.

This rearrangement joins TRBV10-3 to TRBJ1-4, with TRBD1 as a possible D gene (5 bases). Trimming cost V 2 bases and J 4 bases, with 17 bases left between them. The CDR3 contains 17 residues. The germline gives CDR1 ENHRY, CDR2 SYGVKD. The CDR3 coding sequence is TGTGCCATCAGTGAGGGAGGGGAGTACGCGGTTAATGAAAAACTGTTTTTT. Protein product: CAISEGGEYAVNEKLFF.

The CDR3 DNA reads TGTGCCACTGAGGGGGCGCTCGGAAACACCATATATTTT. Translating it yields CATEGALGNTIYF. This chain joins TRBV7-9 and TRBJ1-3; 7 positions match TRBD1. Per germline, CDR1 SEHNR and CDR2 FQNEAQ (reference sequence). V dropped 10 bases and J dropped 4; count of bases not matched to a gene: 7. The CDR3 runs 13 residues.

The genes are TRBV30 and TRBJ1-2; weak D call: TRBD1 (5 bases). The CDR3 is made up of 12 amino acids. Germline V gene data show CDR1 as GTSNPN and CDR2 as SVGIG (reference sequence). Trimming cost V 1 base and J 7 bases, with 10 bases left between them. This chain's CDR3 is CAWSAQGFGYTF. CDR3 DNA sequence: TGTGCCTGGAGTGCCCAGGGTTTTGGCTACACCTTC.

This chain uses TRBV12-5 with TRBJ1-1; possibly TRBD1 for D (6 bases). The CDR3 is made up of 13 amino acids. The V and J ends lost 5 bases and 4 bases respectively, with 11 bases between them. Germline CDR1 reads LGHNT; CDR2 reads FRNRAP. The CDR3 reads CASGLQGGTEAFF. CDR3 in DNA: TGTGCTAGTGGTCTACAGGGTGGCACTGAAGCTTTCTTT. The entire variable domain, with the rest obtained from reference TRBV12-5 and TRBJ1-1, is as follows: DARVTQTPRHKVTEMGQEVTMRCQPILGHNTVFWYRQTMMQGLELLAYFRNRAPLDDSGMPKDRFSAEMPDATLATLKIQPSEPRDSAVYFCASGLQGGTEAFFGQGTRLTVV.

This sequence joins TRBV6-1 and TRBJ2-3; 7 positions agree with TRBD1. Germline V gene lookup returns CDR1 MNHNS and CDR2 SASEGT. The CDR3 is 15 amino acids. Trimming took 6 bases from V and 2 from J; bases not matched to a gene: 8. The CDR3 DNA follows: TGTGCCAGCAGCCGCGACAGGGTGGCCACAGATACGCAGTATTTT. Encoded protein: CASSRDRVATDTQYF.

CDR3 loop: CASSLIGTGSGETQYF. The CDR3 DNA reads as TGTGCCAGCAGTTTAATTGGGACAGGCTCAGGAGAGACCCAGTACTTC. The rearrangement links TRBV28 to TRBJ2-5; 8 bases line up with TRBD1. Germline CDR1 is MDHEN and CDR2 is SYDVKM. This CDR3 is 16 amino acids long. V shed 2 bases and J 4 bases; nucleotides not matched to a gene: 9. Looking up the rest from reference TRBV28 and TRBJ2-5 gives the full variable domain: DVKVTQSSRYLVKRTGEKVFLECVQDMDHENMFWYRQDPGLGLRLIYFSYDVKMKEKGDIPEGYSVSREKKERFSLILESASTNQTSMYLCASSLIGTGSGETQYFGPGTRLLVL.

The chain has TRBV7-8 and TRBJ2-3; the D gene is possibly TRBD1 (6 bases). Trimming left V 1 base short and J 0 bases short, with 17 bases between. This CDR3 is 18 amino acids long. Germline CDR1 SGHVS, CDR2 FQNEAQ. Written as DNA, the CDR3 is TGTGCCAGCAGCTTAGAGGTGGGGGCAGGGTCTAGCACAGATACGCAGTATTTT. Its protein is CASSLEVGAGSSTDTQYF.

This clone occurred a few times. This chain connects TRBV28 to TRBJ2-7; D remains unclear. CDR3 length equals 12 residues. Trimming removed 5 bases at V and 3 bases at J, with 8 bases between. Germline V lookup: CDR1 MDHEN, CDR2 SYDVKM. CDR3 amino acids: CASSGLDYEQYF. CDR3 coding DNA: TGTGCCAGCAGTGGCTTAGACTACGAGCAGTACTTC.

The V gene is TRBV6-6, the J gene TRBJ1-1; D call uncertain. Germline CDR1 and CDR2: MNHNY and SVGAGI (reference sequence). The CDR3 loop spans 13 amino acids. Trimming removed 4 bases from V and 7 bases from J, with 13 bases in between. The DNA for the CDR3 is TGTGCCAGCAGTTCCAGACCCACGGTTGAAGCTTTCTTT. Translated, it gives CASSSRPTVEAFF.

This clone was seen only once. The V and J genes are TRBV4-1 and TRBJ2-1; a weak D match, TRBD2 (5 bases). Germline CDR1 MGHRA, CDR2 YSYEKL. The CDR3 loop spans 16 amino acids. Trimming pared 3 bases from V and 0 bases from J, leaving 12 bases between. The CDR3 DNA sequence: TGCGCCAGCAGCCAGGCGGGCCTTGTCTCCTACAATGAGCAGTTCTTC. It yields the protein CASSQAGLVSYNEQFF.

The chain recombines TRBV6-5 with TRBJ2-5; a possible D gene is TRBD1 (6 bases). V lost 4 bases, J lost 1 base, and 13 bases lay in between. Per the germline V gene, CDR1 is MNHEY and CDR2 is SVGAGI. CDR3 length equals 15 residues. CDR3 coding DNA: TGTGCCAGCAGTTCGTTTACAGGGAGCCAAGAGACCCAGTACTTC. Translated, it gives CASSSFTGSQETQYF.

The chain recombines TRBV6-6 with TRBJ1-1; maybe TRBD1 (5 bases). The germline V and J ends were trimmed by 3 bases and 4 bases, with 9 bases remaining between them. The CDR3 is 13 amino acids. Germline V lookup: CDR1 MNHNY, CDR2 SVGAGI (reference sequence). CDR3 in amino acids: CASSYYRGTEAFF. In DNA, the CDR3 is TGTGCCAGCAGTTATTATAGGGGCACTGAAGCTTTCTTT.

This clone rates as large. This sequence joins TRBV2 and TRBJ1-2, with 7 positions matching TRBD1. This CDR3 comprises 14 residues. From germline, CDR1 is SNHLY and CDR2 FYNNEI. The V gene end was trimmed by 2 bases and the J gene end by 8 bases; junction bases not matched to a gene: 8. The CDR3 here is CASSETRGPDGYTF. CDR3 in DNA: TGTGCCAGCAGTGAAACGAGGGGGCCCGACGGCTACACCTTC.

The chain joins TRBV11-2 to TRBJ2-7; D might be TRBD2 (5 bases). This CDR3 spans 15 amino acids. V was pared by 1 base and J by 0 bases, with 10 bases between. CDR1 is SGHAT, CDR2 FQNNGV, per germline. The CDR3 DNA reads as TGTGCCAGCAGCTTAGCCCAGCGGAGCTCCTACGAGCAGTACTTC. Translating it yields CASSLAQRSSYEQYF.

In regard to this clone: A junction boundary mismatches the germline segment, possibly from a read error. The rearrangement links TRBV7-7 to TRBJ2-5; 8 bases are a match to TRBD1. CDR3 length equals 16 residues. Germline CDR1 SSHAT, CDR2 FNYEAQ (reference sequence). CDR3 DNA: TGTGCTAGCAGCTTAGGGTCGGGACAGGCGCAAGAGACCCAGTACTTC. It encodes CASSLGSGQAQETQYF.

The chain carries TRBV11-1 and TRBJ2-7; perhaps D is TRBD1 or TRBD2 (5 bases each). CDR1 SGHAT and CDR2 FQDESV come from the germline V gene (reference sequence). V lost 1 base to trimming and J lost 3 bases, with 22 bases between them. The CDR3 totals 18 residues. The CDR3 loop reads CASSLEWGIGTVFYEQYF. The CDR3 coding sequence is TGTGCCAGCAGCTTAGAGTGGGGCATAGGGACGGTTTTCTACGAGCAGTACTTC.

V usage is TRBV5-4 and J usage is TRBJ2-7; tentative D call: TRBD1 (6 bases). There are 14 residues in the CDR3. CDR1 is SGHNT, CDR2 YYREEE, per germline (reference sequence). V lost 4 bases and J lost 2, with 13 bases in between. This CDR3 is CASSSDRTAYEQYF. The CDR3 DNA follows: TGTGCCAGCAGCAGCGACAGGACCGCCTACGAGCAGTACTTC.

CDR3 sequence: CASSQYGQPNQPQHF. The CDR3 nucleotides read TGCGCCAGCAGCCAATACGGACAGCCGAATCAGCCCCAGCATTTT. The V gene is TRBV4-3, the J gene TRBJ1-5; D is perhaps TRBD1 (6 bases). The germline V and J ends were trimmed by 2 bases and 4 bases, with 12 bases remaining between them. The V gene's germline CDR1 is LGHNA and CDR2 YSLEER. The CDR3 loop spans 15 amino acids.

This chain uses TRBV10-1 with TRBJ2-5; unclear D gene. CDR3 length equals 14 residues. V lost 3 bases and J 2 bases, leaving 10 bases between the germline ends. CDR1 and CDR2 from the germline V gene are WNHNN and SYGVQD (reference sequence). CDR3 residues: CASSDDGWQETQYF. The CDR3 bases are TGCGCCAGCAGTGACGACGGGTGGCAAGAGACCCAGTACTTC.

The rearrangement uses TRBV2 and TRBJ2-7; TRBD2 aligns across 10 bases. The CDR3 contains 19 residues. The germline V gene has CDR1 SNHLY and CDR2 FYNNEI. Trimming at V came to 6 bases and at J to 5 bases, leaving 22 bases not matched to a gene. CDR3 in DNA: TGTGCCAGCAGCTGGCCCAGGGGAAGTAGCGGGAGGTTGTGGCACGAGCAGTACTTC. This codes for CASSWPRGSSGRLWHEQYF.

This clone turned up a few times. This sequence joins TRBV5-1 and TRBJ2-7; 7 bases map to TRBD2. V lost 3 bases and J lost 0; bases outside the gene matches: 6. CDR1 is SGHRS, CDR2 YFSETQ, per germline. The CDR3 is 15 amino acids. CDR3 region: CASSSLGGDSYEQYF. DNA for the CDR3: TGCGCCAGCAGCTCGCTTGGGGGGGACTCCTACGAGCAGTACTTC.

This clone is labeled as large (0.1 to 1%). CDR3 coding DNA: TGCGCCAGCAGCTTGGGAGGGACAGGGATGGAGCAGTTCTTC. It translates to CASSLGGTGMEQFF. The rearrangement links TRBV5-1 to TRBJ2-1; 9 positions match TRBD1. The CDR3 has 14 residues. The germline V gene encodes CDR1 SGHRS and CDR2 YFSETQ. Germline trimming cut 0 bases from V and 10 bases from J; bases unmatched to any gene: 5. The full variable domain, completed using reference TRBV5-1 and TRBJ2-1, is KAGVTQTPRYLIKTRGQQVTLSCSPISGHRSVSWYQQTPGQGLQFLFEYFSETQRNKGNFPGRFSGRQFSNSRSEMNVSTLELGDSALYLCASSLGGTGMEQFFGPGTRLTVL.